Following are 30 T cell receptor beta chains from one sample sequenced in a study of T cells in Graves' hyperthyroidism and ophthalmopathy. Amplification of TCR beta CDR3 regions used RNA as the template. The TCR CDR3 was amplified in a first-round RT-PCR using the HTBI primer set. TCRdb ran MiXCR on the multiplex PCR reads and lists one entry per CDR3 protein. The sample records 460,000 or so distinct CDR3 sequences, roughly an eighth being singletons. Material: blood. The origin of the receptors is a woman in her late teens or twenties with Graves' hyperthyroidism.

This clonotype was seen just once. This could be a read error, since a much larger clone is one nucleotide away. The chain recombines TRBV30 with TRBJ1-1; D is undetermined. Trimming pared 2 bases from V and 11 bases from J, leaving 15 bases between. Germline V gene sequence: CDR1 GTSNPN, CDR2 SVGIG (reference sequence). The CDR3 covers 12 residues. Here the CDR3 reads CAWSTLGDKAFF. In DNA form, the CDR3 reads TGTGCCTGGAGTACGTTGGGTGATAAGGCTTTCTTT.

This clonotype was recorded at least ten times. V usage is TRBV2 and J usage is TRBJ2-7; TRBD2 aligns across 8 bases. The V and J ends lost 10 bases and 3 bases, in that order; junction bases with no gene match: 8. The CDR3 extends over 13 amino acids. Germline lookup yields CDR1 SNHLY and CDR2 FYNNEI. The CDR3 nucleotides read TGTGCCACCCAACTAGCGGAGAACTACGAGCAGTACTTC. It specifies CATQLAENYEQYF.

The rearrangement uses TRBV12-3 or TRBV12-4 and TRBJ2-7, with D possibly called TRBD1 or TRBD2 (5 bases each). The last part of the DNA fits TRBJ2-1 better; the J call may be wrong. This CDR3 comprises 13 residues. The CDR3 DNA sequence: TGTGCCAGCAGTTTTGGGACCCCATACGAGCAGTTCTTC. The encoded protein is CASSFGTPYEQFF.

This clonotype was observed many times. The V gene is TRBV10-3, the J gene TRBJ2-7; possible D gene TRBD2, 5 bases. Looked up from germline, CDR1 is ENHRY and CDR2 is SYGVKD. This CDR3 contains 16 residues. Between the trimmed V and J ends, which lost 6 bases and 2 bases, there was a span of 20 bases. CDR3 sequence reads: CAISYAMTNGPYEQYV. The CDR3 DNA reads as TGTGCCATCAGCTACGCTATGACTAACGGGCCCTACGAGCAGTACGTC.

This clonotype was observed at least ten times. The gene calls are TRBV2 and TRBJ1-2, with D uncertain. This CDR3 comprises 11 residues. Trimming left V 8 bases short and J 8 bases short, with 12 bases between. Germline V gene data show CDR1 as SNHLY and CDR2 as FYNNEI. The CDR3 region is CASSPRKGYTF. The CDR3 DNA sequence: TGTGCCAGCTCACCCCGTAAGGGCTACACCTTC.

This clonotype was found many times. V is TRBV11-2 and J is TRBJ1-6; 8 bases fit TRBD1. CDR1 is SGHAT, CDR2 FQNNGV, per germline. The J segment lost 4 bases and the V segment lost 4 bases, leaving 3 bases of the junction unmatched. The CDR3 length is 15 residues. CDR3 loop: CASSWGQAYNSPLHF. CDR3 DNA sequence: TGTGCCAGCAGCTGGGGACAGGCGTATAATTCACCCCTCCACTTT.

This clonotype was detected many times. The CDR3 bases are TGTGCCAGCAGTTACGTGAGTAGGGCCCCAGAGACCCAGTACTTC. The encoded protein is CASSYVSRAPETQYF. The V gene is TRBV6-5, the J gene TRBJ2-5; D gene unclear. This CDR3 has 15 amino acids. Looked up from germline, CDR1 is MNHEY and CDR2 is SVGAGI. Between the trimmed V and J ends, which lost 2 bases and 4 bases, there was a span of 14 bases.

This clonotype was counted at least ten times. V gene TRBV18 combines with J gene TRBJ2-5; D is perhaps TRBD2 (6 bases). CDR1 is KGHSH and CDR2 is LQKENI in the germline V gene. The CDR3 covers 15 residues. Between the trimmed V and J ends, which lost 1 base and 2 bases, there was a span of 11 bases. The DNA of the CDR3 is TGTGCCAGCTCACCACAGTTGACTAGTCAAGAGACCCAGTACTTC. Its translation is CASSPQLTSQETQYF.

The table lists this clonotype with a few counts. The rearrangement uses TRBV6-4 and TRBJ1-1; D gene ambiguous. The CDR3 runs to 14 residues. The germline V and J ends were trimmed by 0 bases and 3 bases, with 8 bases remaining between them. In germline, CDR1 is MRHNA, CDR2 SNTAGT. CDR3 in amino acids: CASSDSPGDTEAFF. The DNA for the CDR3 is TGTGCCAGCAGTGACTCGCCCGGCGACACTGAAGCTTTCTTT.

This clonotype was seen repeatedly, ten times or more. The chain combines TRBV11-2 with TRBJ2-1, with 7 bases aligning to TRBD2. Germline V gives CDR1 SGHAT, CDR2 FQNNGV. This CDR3 spans 17 amino acids. Trimming removed 4 bases from V and 6 bases from J; junction bases left unmatched: 15. This chain's CDR3 is CASSSGEGSSGINEQFF. CDR3 DNA sequence: TGTGCCAGCAGCTCGGGGGAGGGCTCATCGGGAATCAATGAGCAGTTCTTC. The variable domain in full, completed from reference TRBV11-2 and TRBJ2-1, reads EAGVAQSPRYKIIEKRQSVAFWCNPISGHATLYWYQQILGQGPKLLIQFQNNGVVDDSQLPKDRFSAERLKGVDSTLKIQPAKLEDSAVYLCASSSGEGSSGINEQFFGPGTRLTVL.

The table lists this clonotype with many counts. V gene TRBV20-1 combines with J gene TRBJ2-2, with TRBD2 as a possible D gene (5 bases). V dropped 1 base and J dropped 3 bases, with 12 bases sitting between them. Germline CDR1 is DFQATT and CDR2 is SNEGSKA (reference sequence). The CDR3 is 15 amino acids. CDR3 protein: CSARVTSGYTGELFF. The CDR3 bases are TGCAGTGCTAGAGTGACGTCGGGGTACACCGGGGAGCTGTTTTTT.

This clonotype was counted many times. The CDR3 loop is CASSVESDSYEQYF. The CDR3 DNA sequence: TGTGCCAGCAGCGTAGAGAGCGACTCCTACGAGCAGTACTTC. The chain combines TRBV9 with TRBJ2-7; D not certain. CDR3 length equals 14 residues. V gave up 0 bases and J gave up 0 bases, with 7 bases separating them. Germline V gene data show CDR1 as SGDLS and CDR2 as YYNGEE. Full variable domain (remainder filled in from reference TRBV9 and TRBJ2-7): DSGVTQTPKHLITATGQRVTLRCSPRSGDLSVYWYQQSLDQGLQFLIQYYNGEERAKGNILERFSAQQFPDLHSELNLSSLELGDSALYFCASSVESDSYEQYFGPGTRLTVT.

This clonotype occurred a few times. The chain joins TRBV19 to TRBJ2-7; 13 bases agree with TRBD2. The CDR3 has 13 residues. Germline assignment: CDR1 LNHDA and CDR2 SQIVND (reference sequence). V was clipped by 6 bases and J by 5 bases; unmatched bases: 1. Written as DNA, the CDR3 is TGTGCCAGTAGACTAGCGGGAGGGAACGAGCAGTACTTC. Amino acid sequence: CASRLAGGNEQYF.

V gene TRBV12-3 or TRBV12-4 combines with J gene TRBJ1-1; no firm D call. The CDR3 contains 14 residues. Between the trimmed V and J ends, which lost 8 bases and 2 bases, there was a span of 15 bases. Here the CDR3 reads CASQTGGSNTEAFF. CDR3 nucleotides: TGTGCCAGCCAGACTGGCGGCTCTAACACTGAAGCTTTCTTT.

This clonotype was observed at least ten times. The chain combines TRBV7-3 with TRBJ2-7; D is possibly TRBD1 (6 bases). Germline V CDR1 and CDR2: SGHTA, FQGTGA. Trimming left V 5 bases short and J 0 bases short, with 14 bases between. The CDR3 extends over 15 amino acids. CDR3 in amino acids: CASSPRGQSSYEQYF. CDR3 sequence (DNA): TGTGCCAGCAGCCCCAGGGGCCAAAGCTCCTACGAGCAGTACTTC.

This clonotype was detected only a few times. This CDR3 is CASSQRQLNTEAFF. CDR3 bases: TGTGCCAGCAGCCAACGACAGTTGAACACTGAAGCTTTCTTT. The chain combines TRBV4-2 with TRBJ1-1, with a possible D match to TRBD1 (5 bases). Germline CDR1 and CDR2: LGHNA and YNFKEQ. V was cut by 2 bases and J by 0 bases, with 7 bases left in between. The CDR3 loop spans 14 amino acids.

This clonotype appeared many times. The chain combines TRBV24-1 with TRBJ2-1, with 7 bases identical to TRBD2. Looked up from germline, CDR1 is KGHDR and CDR2 is SFDVKD. Trimming removed 3 bases from V and 9 bases from J; junction bases left unmatched: 16. There are 17 residues in the CDR3. The DNA of the CDR3 is TGTGCCACCAGTGATCCCTTCCCTGCCGCGGGAGCGGGTGAGCAGTTCTTC. Amino acids: CATSDPFPAAGAGEQFF.

This clonotype was observed at least ten times. The chain uses TRBV11-2 and TRBJ1-3; TRBD1 matches at 7 bases. The CDR3 consists of 15 residues. The V and J ends lost 5 bases and 7 bases, in that order; junction bases with no gene match: 11. The V gene's germline CDR1 is SGHAT and CDR2 FQNNGV. Written as DNA, the CDR3 is TGTGCCAGCAGCCAAGACAGGGCCCGGAGGAACACCATATATTTT. Protein: CASSQDRARRNTIYF.

This chain uses TRBV6-2 or TRBV6-3 with TRBJ2-7; 14 positions agree with TRBD2. Germline CDR1 reads MNHEY; CDR2 reads SVGEGT. The CDR3 totals 16 residues. V was clipped by 7 bases and J by 2 bases; unmatched bases: 7. The CDR3 is CASMKTSGGGTYEQYF. CDR3 in DNA: TGTGCCAGCATGAAGACTAGCGGGGGGGGGACCTACGAGCAGTACTTC.

This chain links TRBV7-2 with TRBJ2-5, with D tentatively TRBD2 (5 bases). Germline lookup yields CDR1 SGHTA and CDR2 FQGNSA. The V end lost 1 base, the J end lost 2 bases, and 8 bases lay between the germline ends. This CDR3 is 14 amino acids long. This CDR3 reads CASSLGERQETQYF. As DNA, the CDR3 is TGTGCCAGCAGCTTAGGTGAGCGGCAAGAGACCCAGTACTTC.

This clonotype was counted ten times or more. The chain employs TRBV30 and TRBJ1-4, with D unresolved. The V gene lost 1 base and the J gene lost 3 bases, with 15 bases spanning the gap. CDR3 length: 16 amino acids. Germline values: CDR1 GTSNPN, CDR2 SVGIG (reference sequence). CDR3 region: CAWSATGRLANEKLFF. The CDR3 DNA sequence: TGTGCCTGGAGTGCAACGGGGAGGTTAGCTAATGAAAAACTGTTTTTT.

This clonotype was recorded a few times. This chain links TRBV30 with TRBJ1-3; TRBD1 aligns across 11 bases. The CDR3 has 16 amino acids. V lost 3 bases to trimming and J lost 0 bases; unmatched junction nucleotides: 4. CDR1 is GTSNPN, CDR2 SVGIG, per germline (reference sequence). CDR3 sequence (DNA): TGTGCCTGGAGCCCAGGACAGGGGGCCTCTGGAAACACCATATATTTT. Its protein is CAWSPGQGASGNTIYF.

The gene calls are TRBV5-6 and TRBJ2-7; TRBD2 is a possible D gene (5 bases). The CDR3 spans 16 residues. V was trimmed by 2 bases and J by 2 bases, leaving 17 bases between them. CDR1 SGHDT and CDR2 YYEEEE come from the germline V gene. The CDR3 spells CASSLEGTAQTYEQYV. The CDR3 DNA reads as TGTGCCAGCAGCTTAGAGGGTACAGCCCAAACCTACGAGCAGTACGTC.

This clonotype occurred once. The rearrangement joins TRBV2 to TRBJ1-6; D remains ambiguous. The CDR3 consists of 16 residues. V was shortened by 7 bases and J by 0 bases, with 13 bases between the two germline ends. The germline V gene encodes CDR1 SNHLY and CDR2 FYNNEI. In DNA, the CDR3 is TGTGCCAGCAAAGATGGGGAGGGCTCCTATAATTCACCCCTCCACTTT. Translating gives CASKDGEGSYNSPLHF.

In its sample, this clonotype was seen a few times. The chain combines TRBV24-1 with TRBJ2-3, with TRBD2 identical over 7 bases. After removal of 3 bases from V and 9 bases from J, the junction contained 8 bases not matched to a gene. This CDR3 has 14 amino acids. CDR1 is KGHDR and CDR2 is SFDVKD in the germline V gene. Here the CDR3 DNA reads TGTGCCACCAGTGATCTGGGGAGGACTAGGACGCAGTATTTT. Protein: CATSDLGRTRTQYF.

This clonotype appeared once. The rearrangement links TRBV12-3 or TRBV12-4 to TRBJ2-7, with 9 bases aligning to TRBD2. The ends lost 8 bases at V and 0 bases at J; junction bases unmatched: 5. This CDR3 comprises 14 residues. CDR3 loop: CASRTSVGSYEQYF. DNA of the CDR3: TGTGCCAGCCGGACTAGCGTGGGCTCCTACGAGCAGTACTTC.

Many counts were recorded for this clonotype. V gene TRBV12-5 combines with J gene TRBJ2-2; D remains unclear. The CDR3 covers 13 residues. Germline V gene data show CDR1 as LGHNT and CDR2 as FRNRAP. V lost 6 bases to trimming and J lost 3 bases, with 8 bases between them. The CDR3 reads CASGPRYTGELFF. CDR3 in DNA: TGTGCTAGTGGCCCGCGATACACCGGGGAGCTGTTTTTT.

On this clonotype: A much larger clone lies a single base off, so this may be a read error. The chain uses TRBV11-2 and TRBJ1-2; D gene uncertain. CDR1 is SGHAT and CDR2 is FQNNGV in the germline V gene. The CDR3 has 13 residues. V lost 6 bases and J 3 bases, leaving 11 bases between the germline ends. The CDR3 spells CASSHSEYYGYTF. The CDR3 DNA reads as TGTGCCAGCAGTCATTCGGAGTACTATGGCTACACCTTC.

In this sample, this clonotype turned up many times. The CDR3 nucleotides are TGTGCCTGGAGCACAGGGGGAGCTGGGGAGCTGTTTTTT. Protein: CAWSTGGAGELFF. The chain couples TRBV30 to TRBJ2-2, with TRBD1 matching over 8 bases. The ends lost 3 bases at V and 8 bases at J; junction bases unmatched: 5. The germline V gene encodes CDR1 GTSNPN and CDR2 SVGIG (reference sequence). The CDR3 is 13 residues long.

The chain employs TRBV5-1 and TRBJ2-1; no firm D call. The CDR3 sequence is 15 residues long. The germline V and J ends were trimmed by 0 bases and 7 bases, with 14 bases remaining between them. Germline CDR1 SGHRS, CDR2 YFSETQ. The CDR3: CASSLGQRWDNEQFF. The CDR3, as DNA: TGCGCCAGCAGCTTGGGTCAACGCTGGGATAATGAGCAGTTCTTC.